Listed below are T cell receptor beta chains from one sample, sequenced in a study. Produced via immunoSEQ multiplex PCR; TCRdb's table is partial and in-frame only. The repertoire holds 68,000 or so clones, with over 85% as singletons. The sequencing sample was made of PBMCs. These receptors originate from a middle-aged man with rheumatoid arthritis. The CDR3 runs from the conserved cysteine through the conserved F or W. D genes are given only for firm matches. For some rows the clone size is stated as once, few or many, or as a class when expanded; others skip it.

V	size	J	D	CDR3	DNA
TRBV18	NA	TRBJ2-5	TRBD1	CASSPTGEETQYF	TGTGCCAGCTCCCCGACAGGGGAAGAGACCCAGTACTTC
TRBV19	NA	TRBJ2-7	NA	CASSSKTGNRYEQYF	TGTGCCAGTAGCTCAAAAACAGGGAATCGCTACGAGCAGTACTTC
TRBV7-2	NA	TRBJ2-7	NA	CASSLGRAYEQYF	TGTGCCAGCAGCTTGGGGCGGGCCTACGAGCAGTACTTC
TRBV6-6	NA	TRBJ1-4	TRBD1	CASTIQGNEKLFF	TGTGCCAGCACTATACAGGGGAATGAAAAACTGTTTTTT
TRBV7-3	NA	TRBJ2-5	TRBD2	CASSLGLAGDQETQYF	TGTGCCAGCAGCTTAGGACTAGCGGGGGACCAAGAGACCCAGTACTTC
TRBV7-2	NA	TRBJ2-5	NA	CASSPLTGGLGSQYF	TGTGCCAGCAGCCCCCTGACGGGCGGCCTCGGCTCCCAGTACTTC
TRBV5-6	once	TRBJ1-5	NA	CASRRSGDRTDSNQPQHF	TGTGCCAGCAGACGTTCAGGAGACAGGACAGATAGCAATCAGCCCCAGCATTTT
TRBV5-8	NA	TRBJ2-1	NA	CASSPWGGAIRPSGVNEQFF	TGTGCCAGCAGCCCCTGGGGGGGGGCTATCCGACCCTCGGGGGTCAATGAGCAGTTCTTC
TRBV4-2	NA	TRBJ2-1	TRBD2	CASSHKLTSGRRNEQFF	TGTGCCAGCAGCCACAAACTGACTAGCGGGAGGCGAAATGAGCAGTTCTTC
TRBV28	NA	TRBJ2-7	NA	CASSTPQGGSSYEQYF	TGTGCCAGCAGTACGCCTCAGGGGGGGAGCTCCTACGAGCAGTACTTC
TRBV5-4	NA	TRBJ1-2	NA	CASTLGGLGGGYTF	TGTGCCAGCACCTTGGGGGGCTTGGGGGGCGGCTACACCTTC
TRBV14	NA	TRBJ1-6	NA	CASSPGRYNSPLHF	TGTGCCAGCAGTCCAGGACGGTATAATTCACCCCTCCACTTT
TRBV18	NA	TRBJ2-7	NA	CASSTGYGEQYF	TGTGCCAGCTCAACAGGGTACGGCGAGCAGTACTTC
TRBV7-2	NA	TRBJ2-7	NA	CASSLVREQYF	TGTGCCAGCAGCTTAGTCAGGGAGCAGTACTTC
TRBV7-2	NA	TRBJ2-5	NA	CASTPRAGQETQYF	TGTGCCAGCACCCCTCGGGCGGGGCAAGAGACCCAGTACTTC
TRBV2	few	TRBJ2-7	NA	CASSEALPAGDSYEQYF	TGTGCCAGCAGTGAAGCGCTTCCGGCAGGAGACTCCTACGAGCAGTACTTC
TRBV4-1	NA	TRBJ2-1	TRBD1	CASSRVTGVGYNEQFF	TGCGCCAGCAGCCGAGTGACAGGGGTCGGATACAATGAGCAGTTCTTC
TRBV24-1	NA	TRBJ1-2	NA	CATSDSDGNYGYTF	TGTGCCACCAGTGACTCGGACGGTAACTATGGCTACACCTTC
TRBV7-9	NA	TRBJ2-7	TRBD2	CASSARLAGGFYEQYF	TGTGCCAGCAGCGCGAGACTAGCGGGAGGGTTCTACGAGCAGTACTTC
TRBV11-3	NA	TRBJ1-3	NA	CASSNRSSGNTIYF	TGTGCCAGCAGCAACAGGAGCTCTGGAAACACCATATATTTT
TRBV27	NA	TRBJ2-2	TRBD1	CASSPRTGGTGELFF	TGTGCCAGCAGCCCAAGGACAGGGGGCACCGGGGAGCTGTTTTTT
TRBV5-1	NA	TRBJ1-6	NA	CASSLDATNSPLHF	TGCGCCAGCAGCTTGGATGCAACCAATTCACCCCTCCACTTT
TRBV28	NA	TRBJ2-2	NA	CASRPLSGELFF	TGTGCCAGCAGGCCTTTATCAGGCGAGCTGTTTTTT
TRBV25-1	NA	TRBJ1-1	NA	CACVGAIYTEAFF	TGTGCCTGCGTCGGGGCAATCTACACTGAAGCTTTCTTT
TRBV29-1	NA	TRBJ2-5	NA	CSVLEGWETQYF	TGCAGCGTCCTAGAGGGCTGGGAGACCCAGTACTTC
TRBV5-4	NA	TRBJ2-3	TRBD2	CASSLAGITDTQYF	TGTGCCAGCAGTTTAGCGGGGATCACAGATACGCAGTATTTT
TRBV6-6	NA	TRBJ1-6	TRBD1	CASSDRARPLHF	TGTGCCAGCAGTGACAGGGCCAGACCCCTCCACTTT
TRBV18	NA	TRBJ2-5	NA	CASSPPPGETQYF	TGTGCCAGCTCACCACCCCCCGGAGAGACCCAGTACTTC
TRBV6-4	NA	TRBJ2-1	NA	CASSEQGGFDEQFF	TGTGCCAGCAGTGAGCAGGGGGGATTCGACGAGCAGTTCTTC
TRBV7-3	NA	TRBJ2-2	TRBD1	CASSTTGTAGELFF	TGTGCCAGCAGCACGACAGGGACGGCCGGGGAGCTGTTTTTT